The source of this T cell receptor beta chain is a study of beta chain features in type 1 diabetes. The CDR3 loop spans 17 amino acids. With V trimmed by 2 bases and J by 8 bases, 13 bases remained unmatched. Germline CDR1 KGHSH, CDR2 LQKENI. Expressed TCRB transcripts got sequenced, as all isolated RNA was reverse transcribed. The data were produced by immunoSEQ multiplex PCR, yet TCRdb's version contains in-frame clones alone and is incomplete. The sample lists around 650,000 clones, under 15% occurring once. For this clone: Its antigen remains unidentified.

Findings of the study overall: There was a moderate but significant shortening of TCRB CDR3s in all four CD4+ subsets of Type 1 diabetes patients.

Specimen: naive CD4+ T cells from blood. The origin of this receptor is a man aged 30 to 39 with type 1 diabetes. V is TRBV18 and J is TRBJ2-1, with 9 positions matching TRBD2. CDR3: CASSPKEAGGPFDEQFF. Written as DNA, the CDR3 is TGTGCCAGCTCACCAAAGGAAGCGGGGGGTCCCTTCGATGAGCAGTTCTTC.